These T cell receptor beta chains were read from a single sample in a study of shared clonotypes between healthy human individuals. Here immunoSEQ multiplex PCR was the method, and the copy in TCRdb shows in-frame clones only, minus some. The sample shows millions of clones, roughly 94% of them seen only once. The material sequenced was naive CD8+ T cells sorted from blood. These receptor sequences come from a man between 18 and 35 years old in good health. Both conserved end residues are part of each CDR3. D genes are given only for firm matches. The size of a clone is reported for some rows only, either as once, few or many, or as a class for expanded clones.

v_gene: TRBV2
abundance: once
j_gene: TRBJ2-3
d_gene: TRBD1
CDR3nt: TGTGCCAGCAGTCTGCCAGGGACAGGGGCCACAGATACGCAGTATTTT
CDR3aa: CASSLPGTGATDTQYF

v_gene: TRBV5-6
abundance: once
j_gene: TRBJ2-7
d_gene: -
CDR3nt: TGTGCCAGCAGCTTGGCTGGACACCATATTGACTACGAGCAGTACTTC
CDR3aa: CASSLAGHHIDYEQYF

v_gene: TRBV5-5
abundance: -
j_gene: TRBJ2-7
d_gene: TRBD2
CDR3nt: TGTGCCAGCAGCTGGGGACTAGCCGCCTACGAGCAGTACTTC
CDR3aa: CASSWGLAAYEQYF

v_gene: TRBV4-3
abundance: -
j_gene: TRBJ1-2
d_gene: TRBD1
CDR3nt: TGCGCCAGCAGCACCTGGGTGGTCAGGGGACAGTCCAACTATGGCTACACCTTC
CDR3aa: CASSTWVVRGQSNYGYTF

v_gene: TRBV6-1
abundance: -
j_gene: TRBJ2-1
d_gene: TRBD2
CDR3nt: TGTGCCAGCGGGGGGAGGGCAGGGAGAGAGCAGTTCTTC
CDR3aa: CASGGRAGREQFF

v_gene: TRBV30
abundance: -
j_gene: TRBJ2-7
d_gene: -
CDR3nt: TGTGCCTGGATGGACTTGAATGTCTACGAGCAGTACTTC
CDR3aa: CAWMDLNVYEQYF

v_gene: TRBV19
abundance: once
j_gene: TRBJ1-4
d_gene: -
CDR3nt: TGTGCCAGTAGTATAGGTGGACCCAATGAAAAACTGTTTTTT
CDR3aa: CASSIGGPNEKLFF

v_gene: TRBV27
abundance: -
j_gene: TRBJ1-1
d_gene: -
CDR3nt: TGTGCCAGCAGTTTATCACCCGGACATGGGGAAGCTTTCTTT
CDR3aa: CASSLSPGHGEAFF

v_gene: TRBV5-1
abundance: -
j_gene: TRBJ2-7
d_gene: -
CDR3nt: TGCGCCAGCAGCTGGGGTGACGGGAGTGCTTACGAGCAGTACTTC
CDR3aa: CASSWGDGSAYEQYF

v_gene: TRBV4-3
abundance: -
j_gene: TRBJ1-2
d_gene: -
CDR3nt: TGCGCCAGCAGCCCCCTCAGTTCTAACTATGGCTACACCTTC
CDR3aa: CASSPLSSNYGYTF

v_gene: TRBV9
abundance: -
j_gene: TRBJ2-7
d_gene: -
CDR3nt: TGTGCCAGCAGCGTCCCGGGGCCCTCCTACGAGCAGTACTTC
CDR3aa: CASSVPGPSYEQYF

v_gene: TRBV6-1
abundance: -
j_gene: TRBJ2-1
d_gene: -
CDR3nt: TGTGCCAGCAGTGAAAGTATATGGGGGTTTGGCTACAATGAGCAGTTCTTC
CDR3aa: CASSESIWGFGYNEQFF

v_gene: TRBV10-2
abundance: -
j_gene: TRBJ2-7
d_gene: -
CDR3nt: TGCGCCAGCGTCACCTCACTCCGCGACAGCGTCGTGTACGAGCAGTACTTC
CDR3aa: CASVTSLRDSVVYEQYF

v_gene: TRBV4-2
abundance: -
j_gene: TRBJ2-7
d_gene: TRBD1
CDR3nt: TGTGCCAGCAGCCAAGAGGGACAGGGAATCTTTGCTACCGAGCAGTACTTC
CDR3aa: CASSQEGQGIFATEQYF

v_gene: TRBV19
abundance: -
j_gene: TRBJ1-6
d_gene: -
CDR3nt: TGTGCCACCGGGGTGGGGAATTCACCCCTCCACTTT
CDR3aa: CATGVGNSPLHF

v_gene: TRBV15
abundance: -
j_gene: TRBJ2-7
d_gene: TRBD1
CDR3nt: TGTGCCACCAGCAGGGACAGGGAGGTGGACGAGCAGTACTTC
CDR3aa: CATSRDREVDEQYF

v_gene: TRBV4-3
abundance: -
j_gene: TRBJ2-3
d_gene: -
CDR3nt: TGCGCCAGCAGCCAAGATCATCCGGGATATACGCAGTATTTT
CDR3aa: CASSQDHPGYTQYF

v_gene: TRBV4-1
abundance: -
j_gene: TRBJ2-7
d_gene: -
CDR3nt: TGCGCCAGCAGCCCACGCGGCTACGAGCAGTACTTC
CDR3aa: CASSPRGYEQYF

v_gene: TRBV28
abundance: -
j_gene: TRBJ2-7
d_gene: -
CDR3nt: TGTGCCAGCAGTTTGGTGCAGGGGATCAACGAGCAGTACTTC
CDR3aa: CASSLVQGINEQYF

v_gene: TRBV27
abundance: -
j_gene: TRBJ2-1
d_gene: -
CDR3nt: TGTGCCAGCAGTTTATCGTCGCCCAGCGACGAGCAGTTCTTC
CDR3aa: CASSLSSPSDEQFF

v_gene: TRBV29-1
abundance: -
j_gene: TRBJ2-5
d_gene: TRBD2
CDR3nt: TGCAGCGTTGAAGGGTATGGGGGGGAAGAGACCCAGTACTTC
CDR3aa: CSVEGYGGEETQYF

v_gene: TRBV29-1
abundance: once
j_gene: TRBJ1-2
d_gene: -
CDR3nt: TGCAGCGTTGAAGGGCAGTATACTAACTATGGCTACACCTTC
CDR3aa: CSVEGQYTNYGYTF

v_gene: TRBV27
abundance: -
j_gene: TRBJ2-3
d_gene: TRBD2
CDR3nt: TGTGCCAGCAGGATGAGGACTAGCGGGGCAACAGATACGCAGTATTTT
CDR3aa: CASRMRTSGATDTQYF

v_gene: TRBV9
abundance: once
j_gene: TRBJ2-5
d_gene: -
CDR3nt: TGTGCCAGCAGCCCAGTAGGGGGTGGAGAGACCCAGTACTTC
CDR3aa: CASSPVGGGETQYF

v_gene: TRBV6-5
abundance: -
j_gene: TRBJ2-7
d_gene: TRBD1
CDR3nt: TGTGCCAGCAGTTTCCGGGACAGTCACTACGAGCAGTACTTC
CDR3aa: CASSFRDSHYEQYF

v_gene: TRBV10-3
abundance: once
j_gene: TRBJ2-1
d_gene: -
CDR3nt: TGTGCCATCAGTGAGGCGGGCCTGGGCAATGAGCAGTTCTTC
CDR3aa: CAISEAGLGNEQFF

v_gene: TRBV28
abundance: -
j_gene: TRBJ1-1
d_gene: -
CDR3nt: TGTGCCAGCAGTTTTGGGGGGGCTGGGAGCACTGAAGCTTTCTTT
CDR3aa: CASSFGGAGSTEAFF

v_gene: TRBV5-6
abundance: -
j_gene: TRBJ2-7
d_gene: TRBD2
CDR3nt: TGTGCCAGCAGCTTGCTGTGGGAGGGCCTGTACGAGCAGTACTTC
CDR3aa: CASSLLWEGLYEQYF

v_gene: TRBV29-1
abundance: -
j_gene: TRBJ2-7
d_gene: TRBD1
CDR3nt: TGCAGCGTTGAGGGTCAGGGGGACTACGAGCAGTACTTC
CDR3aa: CSVEGQGDYEQYF

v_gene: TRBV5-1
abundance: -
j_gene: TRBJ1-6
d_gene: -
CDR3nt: TGCGCCAGCAGCTCAGACGCCTACTATAATTCACCCCTCCACTTT
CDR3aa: CASSSDAYYNSPLHF

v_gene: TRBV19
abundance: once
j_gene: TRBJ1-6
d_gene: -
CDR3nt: TGTGCCAGTAGTACGGACTCTGATTCACCCCTCCACTTT
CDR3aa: CASSTDSDSPLHF

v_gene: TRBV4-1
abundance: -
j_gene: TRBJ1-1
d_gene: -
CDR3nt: TGCGCCAGCAGCCATTCTACTCGAGTGGGTGAAGCTTTCTTT
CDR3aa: CASSHSTRVGEAFF

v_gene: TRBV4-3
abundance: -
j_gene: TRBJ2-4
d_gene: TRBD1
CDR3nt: TGCGCCAGCAGCCAGGCTGACAGGGGGCCCCCCTTTCCACTAGCCAAAAACATTCAGTACTTC
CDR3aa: CASSQADRGPPFPLAKNIQYF

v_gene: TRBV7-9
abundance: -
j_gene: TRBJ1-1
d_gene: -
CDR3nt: TGTGCCAGCAGCTTTCTTTATGGAAACACTGAAGCTTTCTTT
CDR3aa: CASSFLYGNTEAFF

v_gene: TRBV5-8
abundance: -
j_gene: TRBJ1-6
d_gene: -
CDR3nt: TGTGCCAGCAGCTTTACAGGCCCCCTGGCCCTAGGGACTCTCCACTTT
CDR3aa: CASSFTGPLALGTLHF

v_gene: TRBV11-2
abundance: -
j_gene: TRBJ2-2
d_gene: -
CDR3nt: TGTGCCAGCAGCTTAGTGGGATACCACACCGGGGAGCTGTTTTTT
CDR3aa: CASSLVGYHTGELFF

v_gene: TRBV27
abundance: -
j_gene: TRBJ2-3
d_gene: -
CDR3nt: TGTGCCAGCAGTTTATTGGGTTCTACAGATACGCAGTATTTT
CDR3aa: CASSLLGSTDTQYF

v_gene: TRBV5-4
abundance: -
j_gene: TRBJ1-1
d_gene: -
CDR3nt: TGTGCCAGCAGCTTGGGGTCAGGAAACACTGAAGCTTTCTTT
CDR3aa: CASSLGSGNTEAFF

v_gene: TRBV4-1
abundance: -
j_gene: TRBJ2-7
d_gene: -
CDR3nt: TGCGCCAGCAGCCAGGTTTCGGACAGATACTACGAGCAGTACTTC
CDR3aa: CASSQVSDRYYEQYF

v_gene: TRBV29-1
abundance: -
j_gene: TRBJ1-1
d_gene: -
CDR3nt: TGCAGCGCCGCCCAAGGCTTGGGACCTGAAGCTTTCTTT
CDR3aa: CSAAQGLGPEAFF